This passage covers 19 T cell receptor beta chains from one sample sequenced in a study of T-cell reconstitution after alpha-beta-depleted transplantation in children. Unique molecular identifiers were incorporated during preparation of the TCRbeta library. From the PCR reads, TCRdb called clonotypes with MiXCR, one entry per CDR3 protein. The table lists 150,000 to 200,000 distinct CDR3 sequences, roughly 6.8% of them singletons. The specimen comprised PBMCs from the stem cell graft donor, sampled from the stem cell graft. These receptor sequences come from a human donor who donated a stem cell graft to a child with Wiskott-Aldrich syndrome.

At least ten counts were recorded for this clonotype. The chain links TRBV6-6 to TRBJ2-1; D is possibly TRBD1 or TRBD2 (5 bases each). CDR3 size: 11 residues. Trimming cost V 5 bases and J 11 bases, with 10 bases left between them. The V gene's germline CDR1 is MNHNY and CDR2 SVGAGI (reference sequence). The CDR3 here is CASSRDLKQFF. The DNA for the CDR3 is TGTGCCAGCAGTCGGGACCTTAAGCAGTTCTTC.

There are a few counts of this clonotype. V and J are TRBV20-1 and TRBJ2-3, with 8 bases lining up with TRBD2. V dropped 0 bases and J dropped 6; count of bases not matched to a gene: 14. The CDR3 length is 17 residues. Looked up from germline, CDR1 is DFQATT and CDR2 is SNEGSKA (reference sequence). The DNA of the CDR3 is TGCAGTGCTAGAGAGGTCCGCGGGAGGAACAGGGCGGATACGCAGTATTTT. Its translation is CSAREVRGRNRADTQYF.

This clonotype was detected ten times or more. The chain recombines TRBV5-1 with TRBJ1-2, with 8 bases fitting TRBD1. With 0 bases clipped from V and 6 bases from J, the junction kept 1 base outside the gene matches. The CDR3 covers 13 residues. CDR1 and CDR2 (germline): SGHRS, YFSETQ. CDR3 protein: CASSLEQGDGYTF. The CDR3 DNA reads TGCGCCAGCAGCTTGGAACAGGGGGATGGCTACACCTTC.

This clonotype was counted many times. This chain connects TRBV5-5 to TRBJ2-1; 9 bases fit TRBD1. The trim removed 4 bases at V and 7 bases at J, leaving 12 bases unmatched. CDR1 and CDR2 (germline): SGHKS, YYEKEE (reference sequence). CDR3 length: 16 amino acids. CDR3 nucleotide sequence: TGTGCCAGCAGCATTATGACAGGGGGAGGGATTAATGAGCAGTTCTTC. Encoded protein: CASSIMTGGGINEQFF.

This clonotype has just a few counts. The gene calls are TRBV3-1 and TRBJ1-2, with D hard to call. The V gene lost 0 bases and the J gene lost 8 bases, with 10 bases spanning the gap. The CDR3 runs 13 residues. The germline CDR1 and CDR2 sequences are LGHDT and YNNKEL (reference sequence). The CDR3 region has the DNA TGTGCCAGCAGCCAAGAAACGGCTGGAGGCTACACCTTC. It codes for CASSQETAGGYTF. The variable domain in full, completed from reference TRBV3-1 and TRBJ1-2, reads DTAVSQTPKYLVTQMGNDKSIKCEQNLGHDTMYWYKQDSKKFLKIMFSYNNKELIINETVPNRFSPKSPDKAHLNLHINSLELGDSAVYFCASSQETAGGYTFGSGTRLTVV.

The chain links TRBV12-3 or TRBV12-4 to TRBJ1-1; D uncertain. The CDR3 extends over 13 amino acids. V was clipped by 1 base and J by 5 bases, with 8 bases between them. The CDR3 bases are TGTGCCAGCAGTTTAGTAGGGAGAACTGAAGCTTTCTTT. Protein sequence: CASSLVGRTEAFF.

The genes are TRBV7-9 and TRBJ2-1, with 7 bases fitting TRBD2. V shed 5 bases, J shed 8 bases, and the junction held 15 bases outside the gene matches. The CDR3 contains 16 residues. The germline CDR1 and CDR2 sequences are SEHNR and FQNEAQ (reference sequence). CDR3 protein: CASSPPEAGFKDEQFF. In nucleotides, the CDR3 is TGTGCCAGCAGCCCTCCGGAAGCGGGGTTCAAGGATGAGCAGTTCTTC.

J is TRBJ1-5 and V is TRBV12-3 or TRBV12-4, with D possibly TRBD1 on 6 matching bases. The length of the CDR3 is 17 residues. The V gene lost 1 base and the J gene lost 5 bases, with 18 bases spanning the gap. The CDR3 here is CASSLEMRGAADQPQHF. In DNA form, the CDR3 reads TGTGCCAGCAGTTTAGAAATGCGGGGGGCGGCCGATCAGCCCCAGCATTTT.

This clonotype was seen many times. The chain carries TRBV7-8 and TRBJ2-3; 9 nucleotides line up with TRBD2. CDR1 and CDR2 (germline): SGHVS, FQNEAQ. This CDR3 is 15 amino acids long. V shed 2 bases, J shed 2 bases, and the junction held 2 bases outside the gene matches. The CDR3 region is CASSLLAGLTDTQYF. The CDR3 region has the DNA TGTGCCAGCAGCTTACTAGCGGGACTCACAGATACGCAGTATTTT.

This clonotype came up many times. This chain connects TRBV6-1 to TRBJ2-7, with 8 nucleotides matching TRBD2. The CDR3 loop spans 16 amino acids. Germline CDR1 reads MNHNS; CDR2 reads SASEGT. Trimming at V came to 6 bases and at J to 0 bases, leaving 10 bases not matched to a gene. The CDR3 is CASRKPKRESSYEQYF. The CDR3 coding sequence is TGTGCCAGCAGAAAGCCCAAGCGGGAGAGCTCCTACGAGCAGTACTTC.

This clonotype came up many times. The genes are TRBV12-3 or TRBV12-4 and TRBJ1-6; a weak D match, TRBD1 (5 bases). CDR3 length: 13 residues. V lost 3 bases, J lost 7 bases, and 7 bases lay in between. The CDR3 bases are TGTGCCAGCAGTTTGGGGGGAAATTCACCCCTCCACTTT. This gives the protein CASSLGGNSPLHF.

The chain uses TRBV11-2 and TRBJ2-5, with TRBD2 identical over 14 bases. V lost 5 bases to trimming and J lost 5 bases; unmatched junction nucleotides: 10. CDR1 is SGHAT, CDR2 FQNNGV, per germline. CDR3 size: 17 residues. CDR3 amino acids: CASSHPGLAGVGETQYF. CDR3 sequence (DNA): TGTGCCAGCAGCCATCCGGGACTAGCGGGAGTGGGTGAGACCCAGTACTTC.

This clonotype was counted at least ten times. The chain is built from TRBV29-1 and TRBJ2-1; 12 bases fit TRBD2. V lost 1 base to trimming and J lost 0 bases; unmatched junction nucleotides: 4. The CDR3 runs to 17 residues. CDR1 is SQVTM, CDR2 ANQGSEA, per germline. The CDR3 nucleotides read TGCAGCGTTGAAGGGACTAGCGGGATGAGCTCCTACAATGAGCAGTTCTTC. It codes for CSVEGTSGMSSYNEQFF.

This clonotype occurred many times. The CDR3 loop is CASSPSPGPEKLFF. CDR3 DNA: TGCGCCAGCAGCCCGTCGCCAGGGCCTGAAAAACTGTTTTTT. The chain uses TRBV5-1 and TRBJ1-4; D possibly corresponds to TRBD1 (5 bases). Trimming cost V 4 bases and J 7 bases, with 14 bases left between them. This CDR3 has 14 residues. Germline CDR1 reads SGHRS; CDR2 reads YFSETQ.

This clonotype was counted many times. This rearrangement joins TRBV29-1 to TRBJ2-3; TRBD1 or TRBD2 may be the D gene (7 bases each). This CDR3 is built from 16 residues. Germline assignment: CDR1 SQVTM and CDR2 ANQGSEA. Trimming took 6 bases from V and 2 from J, leaving 21 bases between them. CDR3 loop: CSVSGGGQGVTDTQYF. DNA of the CDR3: TGCAGCGTCTCAGGGGGGGGGCAGGGAGTCACAGATACGCAGTATTTT.

This clonotype was seen many times. The CDR3 region is CASSKRTGGGATEAFF. In nucleotides, the CDR3 is TGTGCCAGCAGCAAGAGGACAGGGGGAGGTGCAACTGAAGCTTTCTTT. The J gene is TRBJ1-1, the V gene TRBV7-2; 10 nucleotides match TRBD1. The CDR3 spans 16 residues. In germline, CDR1 is SGHTA, CDR2 FQGNSA. The junction had 11 bases not matched to a gene; V was cut back by 5 bases and J by 5 bases.

In this sample, this clonotype turned up a few times. This chain joins TRBV11-2 and TRBJ2-1; TRBD2 matches 13 bases. Germline CDR1 and CDR2: SGHAT and FQNNGV. The CDR3 has 16 residues. Trimming took 3 bases from V and 8 from J; bases not matched to a gene: 7. As DNA, the CDR3 is TGTGCCAGCAGCTTTAGGACTAGCGGGAGTAGAGATGAGCAGTTCTTC. This gives the protein CASSFRTSGSRDEQFF.

This clonotype was seen at least ten times. V gene TRBV9 combines with J gene TRBJ2-4, with TRBD2 matching 9 bases. The CDR3 sequence is 16 residues long. CDR1 SGDLS and CDR2 YYNGEE come from the germline V gene. After removal of 3 bases from V and 9 bases from J, the junction contained 13 bases not matched to a gene. The CDR3: CASSAQAGGAPGIQYF. DNA for the CDR3: TGTGCCAGCAGCGCCCAAGCGGGAGGTGCTCCGGGCATTCAGTACTTC. Looking up the rest from reference TRBV9 and TRBJ2-4 gives the full variable domain: DSGVTQTPKHLITATGQRVTLRCSPRSGDLSVYWYQQSLDQGLQFLIQYYNGEERAKGNILERFSAQQFPDLHSELNLSSLELGDSALYFCASSAQAGGAPGIQYFGAGTRLSVL.

This clonotype showed up many times. This chain links TRBV7-9 with TRBJ1-1, with 8 positions matching TRBD1. The V and J ends lost 5 bases and 0 bases, in that order; junction bases with no gene match: 8. CDR3 length: 16 amino acids. The V gene's germline CDR1 is SEHNR and CDR2 FQNEAQ (reference sequence). Written as DNA, the CDR3 is TGTGCCAGCAGCCCCCCGAGACAGGGGCTGAACACTGAAGCTTTCTTT. As protein: CASSPPRQGLNTEAFF. The full variable domain, completed using reference TRBV7-9 and TRBJ1-1, is DTGVSQNPRHKITKRGQNVTFRCDPISEHNRLYWYRQTLGQGPEFLTYFQNEAQLEKSRLLSDRFSAERPKGSFSTLEIQRTEQGDSAMYLCASSPPRQGLNTEAFFGQGTRLTVV.